This T cell receptor (beta chain) derives from a study of shared clonotypes between healthy human individuals. General study results and limits: Generation probability values for non-shared clonotypes were lower than those for clonotypes shared by all four donors.

On this clone: No antigen is known for it. Distinct nucleotide sequences in the sample also encode this CDR3.

The study separated CD4+ cells into CD45RA+ naive and CD45RA-negative memory subsets. J was trimmed by 5 bases and V by 5 bases; bases with no gene match: 3. This CDR3 has 15 amino acids. Germline lookup yields CDR1 MNHEY and CDR2 SVGAGI. Profiling relied on immunoSEQ multiplex PCR, and the TCRdb table lists in-frame clones only, not all of them. This table holds under 2,500,000 clones, 95% found once. This rearrangement joins TRBV6-5 to TRBJ2-3; 14 bases agree with TRBD2. The clonotype was recovered from a young man in good health. Sequencing used naive CD4+ T cells sorted from blood. Subset denoted: CD45RA+ positively selected. CDR3 sequence: CASSRLAGGLDTQYF. DNA of the CDR3: TGTGCCAGCAGTCGACTAGCGGGAGGGTTAGATACGCAGTATTTT.